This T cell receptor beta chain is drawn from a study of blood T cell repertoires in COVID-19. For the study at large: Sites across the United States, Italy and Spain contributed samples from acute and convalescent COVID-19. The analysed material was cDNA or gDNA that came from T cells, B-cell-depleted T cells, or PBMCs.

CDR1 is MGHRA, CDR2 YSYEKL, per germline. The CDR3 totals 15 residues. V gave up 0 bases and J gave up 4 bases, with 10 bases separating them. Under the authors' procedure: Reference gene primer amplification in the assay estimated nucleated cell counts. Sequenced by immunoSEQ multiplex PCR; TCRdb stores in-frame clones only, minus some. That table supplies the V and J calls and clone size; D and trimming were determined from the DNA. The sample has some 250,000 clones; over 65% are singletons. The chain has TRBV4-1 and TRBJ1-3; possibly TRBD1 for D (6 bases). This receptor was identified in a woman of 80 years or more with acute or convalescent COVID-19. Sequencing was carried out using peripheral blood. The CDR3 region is CASSQDPGAGNTIYF. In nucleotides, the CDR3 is TGCGCCAGCAGCCAAGACCCAGGGGCAGGAAACACCATATATTTT.